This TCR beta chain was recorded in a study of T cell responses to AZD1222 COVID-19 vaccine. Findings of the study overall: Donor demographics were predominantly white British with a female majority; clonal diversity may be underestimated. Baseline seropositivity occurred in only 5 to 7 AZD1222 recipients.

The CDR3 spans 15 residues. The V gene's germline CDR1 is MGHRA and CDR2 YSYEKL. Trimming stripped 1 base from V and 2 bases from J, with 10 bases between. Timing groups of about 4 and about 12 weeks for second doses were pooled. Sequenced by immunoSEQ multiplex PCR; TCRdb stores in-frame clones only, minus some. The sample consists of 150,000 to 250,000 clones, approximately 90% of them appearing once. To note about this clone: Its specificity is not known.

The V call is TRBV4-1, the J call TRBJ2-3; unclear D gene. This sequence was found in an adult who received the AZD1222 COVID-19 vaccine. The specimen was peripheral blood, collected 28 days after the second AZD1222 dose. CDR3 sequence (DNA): TGCGCCAGCAGCCAAGTAGTCGCGGCCACAGATACGCAGTATTTT. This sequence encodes CASSQVVAATDTQYF.